The 10 T cell receptor beta chains in this list originate from one sample, sequenced in a study of identical twins. TCRdb re-analysed the 5' RACE reads in MiXCR, keeping a single row per CDR3 protein. The top ten hold about 0.3% of the sample, which has some 1,700,000 distinct CDR3 sequences, about 31% seen once. The source material was cord blood. Every receptor here comes from a newborn girl in good health.

This rearrangement joins TRBV10-3 to TRBJ1-1, with a weak D call TRBD1 (5 bases). Germline CDR1 reads ENHRY; CDR2 reads SYGVKD. V was trimmed by 2 bases and J by 1 base, leaving 17 bases between them. The CDR3 spans 17 residues. CDR3 DNA sequence: TGTGCCATCAGTGAGGGAGGGGTCGCGATACCGAACACTGAAGCTTTCTTT. Translated, it gives CAISEGGVAIPNTEAFF.

This rearrangement joins TRBV2 to TRBJ2-1; the D is unclear. The CDR3 runs 14 residues. V was trimmed by 7 bases and J by 4 bases, leaving 14 bases between them. CDR1 is SNHLY and CDR2 is FYNNEI in the germline V gene. CDR3 sequence: CASTVTYPYNEQFF. As DNA, the CDR3 is TGTGCCAGCACCGTGACTTACCCTTACAATGAGCAGTTCTTC.

This chain joins TRBV19 and TRBJ2-4; D remains ambiguous. The DNA end is a closer match to TRBJ2-5, so the J assignment may be wrong. This CDR3 spans 13 amino acids. Germline-derived CDR1 and CDR2 are LNHDA and SQIVND (reference sequence). The CDR3 nucleotides are TGTGCCAGTAGTATTGGTAGGAAAGAGACCCAGTACTTC. The encoded protein is CASSIGRKETQYF.

The V gene is TRBV20-1, the J gene TRBJ2-1; 8 bases are a match to TRBD2. The better agreement between TRBJ2-7 and the DNA end casts doubt on the J call. CDR3 length equals 13 residues. CDR1 and CDR2 from the germline V gene are DFQATT and SNEGSKA (reference sequence). CDR3 sequence: CSASQTSADEQYF. CDR3 bases: TGCAGTGCTAGCCAGACTAGCGCCGATGAGCAGTACTTC.

This clonotype was counted a few times. As DNA, the CDR3 is TGTGCCACCCCGGGACTCTCCTACAATGAGCAGTTCTTC. This codes for CATPGLSYNEQFF. The chain recombines TRBV27 with TRBJ2-1, with D tentatively TRBD2 (6 bases). The CDR3 is 13 residues long. Germline loops: CDR1 MNHEY, CDR2 SMNVEV (reference sequence). V lost 10 bases, J lost 0 bases, and 10 bases lay in between.

The chain uses TRBV20-1 and TRBJ2-7, with TRBD1 matching 9 bases. This CDR3 is 16 amino acids long. Losses at the gene ends were 4 bases for V and 4 bases for J; bases not matched to a gene: 14. Germline V lookup: CDR1 DFQATT, CDR2 SNEGSKA (reference sequence). CDR3 loop: CSAIPLGQGLEYEQYF. The DNA of the CDR3 is TGCAGTGCTATCCCTCTTGGACAGGGGTTGGAGTACGAGCAGTACTTC.

The chain links TRBV15 to TRBJ1-4; perhaps TRBD1 as D (5 bases). Deletions cut 7 bases from V and 9 bases from J, with 15 bases between. Germline V CDR1 and CDR2: LNHNV, YYDKDF (reference sequence). The CDR3 covers 13 residues. The CDR3 loop is CATTTRPGQKLFF. In DNA, the CDR3 is TGTGCCACCACTACCCGTCCGGGACAAAAACTGTTTTTT.

This clonotype was counted at least ten times. The V call is TRBV12-3 or TRBV12-4, the J call TRBJ2-5; perhaps TRBD1 as D (6 bases). V was clipped by 5 bases and J by 3 bases, with 28 bases between them. The CDR3 runs to 19 residues. Written as DNA, the CDR3 is TGTGCCAGCAGTCACCTCACAACTTTTGCAGGGGACCCTAAAGAGACCCAGTACTTC. As protein: CASSHLTTFAGDPKETQYF.

Many counts were recorded for this clonotype. V gene TRBV20-1 combines with J gene TRBJ2-5; 12 bases are shared with TRBD2. Per germline, CDR1 DFQATT and CDR2 SNEGSKA (reference sequence). The CDR3 runs to 13 residues. V lost 5 bases, J lost 4 bases, and 2 bases stayed unmatched. The CDR3 region is CSARLAGVETQYF. CDR3 sequence (DNA): TGCAGTGCTCGACTAGCGGGAGTAGAGACCCAGTACTTC.

The genes are TRBV2 and TRBJ2-7; TRBD2 matches 9 bases. J gave up 2 bases and V 3 bases, and 5 bases lay outside the gene matches. The CDR3 covers 15 residues. Per germline, CDR1 SNHLY and CDR2 FYNNEI. The CDR3, as DNA: TGTGCCAGCAGTGAGTCTAGCGGGGCCCCCTACGAGCAGTACTTC. Encoded protein: CASSESSGAPYEQYF.